Listed below are T cell receptor beta chains from one sample, sequenced in a study of T cells in Graves' hyperthyroidism and ophthalmopathy. One entry per CDR3 protein results from TCRdb running MiXCR on the multiplex PCR reads. The repertoire includes 650,000 to 750,000 distinct CDR3 sequences, about 14% of them detected once, and 10% to 13% sits in the top ten. Sequencing was carried out using blood. The receptors were sampled from a woman aged 18-30 years with Graves' hyperthyroidism. Both conserved end residues are part of each CDR3. The D gene is left open where the match is weak. Not every row has a clone size; where given, it reads once, few, many or a size class.

TRBV29-1	TRBJ1-1	many	-	TGCAGCGTTCCCTCGAACAGCGGAGGAATTTTAAACACTGAAGCTTTCTTT	CSVPSNSGGILNTEAFF
TRBV7-2	TRBJ2-1	few	-	TGTGCCAGCAGCTCGGGACCTTCCTACAATGAGCAGTTCTTC	CASSSGPSYNEQFF
TRBV20-1	TRBJ2-5	-	TRBD2	TGCAGTGCGAGACTAGCGGATCAAGAGACCCAGTACTTC	CSARLADQETQYF
TRBV29-1	TRBJ2-3	-	TRBD2	TGCAGCGTGACGGGCGATAGCGGGACTACAGATACGCAGTATTTT	CSVTGDSGTTDTQYF
TRBV7-9	TRBJ2-7	many	-	TGTGCCAGCAGCTTAGGGGTCAACGAGCAGTACTTC	CASSLGVNEQYF
TRBV30	TRBJ2-3	many	TRBD1	TGTGCCTGGAGAGGGACAGGGGGCGCAGATACGCAGTATTTT	CAWRGTGGADTQYF
TRBV9	TRBJ2-7	-	TRBD2	TGTGCCAGCAGCGTATATGAGCGGGGTCCCTACGAGCAGTACTTC	CASSVYERGPYEQYF
TRBV29-1	TRBJ2-7	many	TRBD2	TGCAGCGTTGAACCCATAGCGGGAGGTTACGAGCAGTACTTC	CSVEPIAGGYEQYF
TRBV29-1	TRBJ1-4	many	-	TGCAGCGTTGGGTTCGGATACCCTAATGAAAAACTGTTTTTT	CSVGFGYPNEKLFF
TRBV19	TRBJ1-6	few	TRBD1	TGTGCCAGTAGTCCGGAGGACAGGGGCGTTTCACCCCTCCACTTT	CASSPEDRGVSPLHF
TRBV4-1	TRBJ2-1	few	-	TGCGCCAGCAGCCATCCCCTCGGGGAGCAGTTCTTC	CASSHPLGEQFF
TRBV4-1	TRBJ1-1	-	-	TGCGCCAGCAGCCCCATTTCGGGTGGAGAAGCTTTCTTT	CASSPISGGEAFF
TRBV6-5	TRBJ2-2	few	-	TGTGCCAGCAGTTCCCCGGCCAAAACGGGCACCGGGGAGCTGTTTTTT	CASSSPAKTGTGELFF
TRBV12-3/TRBV12-4	TRBJ2-1	-	TRBD2	TGTGCCAGCAGTCTGACTAGCGGGGAAGGGACCCGGTTCTTC	CASSLTSGEGTRFF
TRBV7-2	TRBJ2-1	-	-	TGTGCCAGCAGCCACGGACAGAAAACTACCTACAATGAGCAGTTCTTC	CASSHGQKTTYNEQFF
TRBV28	TRBJ1-5	few	-	TGTGCCAGCAGTTTCTGGCAGCTAAATCAGCCCCAGCATTTT	CASSFWQLNQPQHF
TRBV18	TRBJ2-5	many	TRBD1	TGTGCCAGCTCGAGGGCGACAGGGGGTGGCCAAGAGACCCAGTACTTC	CASSRATGGGQETQYF
TRBV19	TRBJ2-3	few	TRBD2	TGTGCCAGTACGGGGACTAGGGAAGATACGCAGTATTTT	CASTGTREDTQYF
TRBV19	TRBJ2-1	-	-	TGTGCCAGTAGTGTTCCTAGCTACAATGAGCAGTTCTTC	CASSVPSYNEQFF
TRBV12-3/TRBV12-4	TRBJ2-7	-	TRBD2	TGTGCCAGCACCCTATCCTCTCTGGGGAGGGGCGAGCAGTACTTC	CASTLSSLGRGEQYF
TRBV6-5	TRBJ2-3	many	TRBD2	TGTGCCAGCAGTTACCGATCACTAGCGGGAGGGCGTACGGATACGCAGTATTTT	CASSYRSLAGGRTDTQYF
TRBV24-1	TRBJ2-3	-	-	TGTGCCACCAGTGCTCTAGCAACCCCAAATACGCAGTATTTT	CATSALATPNTQYF
TRBV29-1	TRBJ2-6	few	-	TGCAGCGTGGCCGTCACTGGGGCCAACGTCCTGACTTTC	CSVAVTGANVLTF
TRBV27	TRBJ1-1	few	-	TGTGCCAGCAGTTTATCGGGTACAGTGAATGAAGCTTTCTTT	CASSLSGTVNEAFF
TRBV5-1	TRBJ2-3	many	-	TGCGCCAGCAGCCCCCCAGGGGCGGGTGGCACAGATACGCAGTATTTT	CASSPPGAGGTDTQYF
TRBV28	TRBJ1-3	few	-	TGTGCCAGCAGCTGGACAGTGAGAGGATCTGGAAACACCATATATTTT	CASSWTVRGSGNTIYF
TRBV7-3	TRBJ2-3	few	TRBD2	TGTGCCAGCAGCTTCTTAAGCGGGATCGGCACAGATACGCAGTATTTT	CASSFLSGIGTDTQYF
TRBV5-5	TRBJ2-2	few	TRBD2	TGTGCCAGTAGTATTGACCGCGGGAGGGAGAGCGGGGAGCTGTTTTTT	CASSIDRGRESGELFF
TRBV18	TRBJ2-7	many	TRBD1	TGTGCCAGCTCACCGGGACAGTCATCCCACGAGCAGTACTTC	CASSPGQSSHEQYF